The 29 T cell receptor beta chains below all came from one sample that was sequenced in a study of T cells in Graves' hyperthyroidism and ophthalmopathy. Amplified TCR beta CDR3 regions derived from RNA transcripts. The HTBI set primed first-round TCR CDR3 RT-PCR. TCRdb re-derived calls from the multiplex PCR reads in MiXCR, one entry per CDR3 protein. The sample lists 300,000 or so distinct CDR3 sequences, approximately 18% occurring once. Sequencing was done on a sample of blood. These receptors were obtained from a woman aged 45-65 years with Graves' hyperthyroidism.

This rearrangement joins TRBV20-1 to TRBJ2-3, with 7 positions matching TRBD1. V lost 7 bases to trimming and J lost 3 bases; unmatched junction nucleotides: 13. The CDR3 covers 15 residues. Germline V lookup: CDR1 DFQATT, CDR2 SNEGSKA (reference sequence). The CDR3 DNA reads TGCAGTGTGCCCCCGCAGGGGGATGGGACAGATACGCAGTATTTT. Protein product: CSVPPQGDGTDTQYF.

This clonotype was seen repeatedly, ten times or more. The CDR3 is CASSLGQGLEAFF. The CDR3 nucleotides are TGTGCCAGCAGTCTAGGACAGGGCCTGGAAGCTTTCTTT. The chain couples TRBV12-3 or TRBV12-4 to TRBJ1-1; TRBD1 agrees at 8 bases. The ends lost 5 bases at V and 8 bases at J; junction bases unmatched: 7. CDR3 length: 13 amino acids.

This clonotype was recorded at least ten times. The chain combines TRBV7-9 with TRBJ2-5; 7 bases map to TRBD2. The CDR3 contains 14 residues. Looked up from germline, CDR1 is SEHNR and CDR2 is FQNEAQ (reference sequence). Trimming at V came to 1 base and at J to 5 bases, leaving 4 bases not matched to a gene. The CDR3 DNA sequence: TGTGCCAGCAGCTTAGGCGGGGGTGGGGAGACCCAGTACTTC. This encodes CASSLGGGGETQYF.

This clonotype has just a few counts. The chain carries TRBV10-3 and TRBJ2-1; 7 bases fit TRBD1. The CDR3 spans 18 residues. V shed 3 bases, J shed 5 bases, and the junction held 16 bases outside the gene matches. Germline V gene lookup returns CDR1 ENHRY and CDR2 SYGVKD. CDR3 nucleotide sequence: TGTGCCATCAGTGACCCCGCCGTCGAGACAGGGTCACACAATGAGCAGTTCTTC. It is translated as CAISDPAVETGSHNEQFF.

This chain's CDR3 is CASSQDRWKNTEAFF. The CDR3 coding sequence is TGTGCCAGCAGCCAAGATCGGTGGAAGAACACTGAAGCTTTCTTT. The chain is built from TRBV14 and TRBJ1-1; D is ambiguous. The CDR3 runs to 15 residues. Germline lookup yields CDR1 SGHDN and CDR2 FVKESK. The V end lost 0 bases, the J end lost 1 base, and 9 bases lay between the germline ends.

The V call is TRBV6-1, the J call TRBJ2-3; 11 bases fit TRBD2. CDR3 length: 14 amino acids. Germline values: CDR1 MNHNS, CDR2 SASEGT. V dropped 5 bases and J dropped 4; count of bases not matched to a gene: 2. The chain's CDR3 is CASSPSGRPDTQYF. For the CDR3, the DNA is TGTGCCAGCAGTCCTAGCGGGAGGCCAGATACGCAGTATTTT.

This clonotype was found a few times. The chain carries TRBV11-3 and TRBJ1-2, with TRBD1 identical over 7 bases. Looked up from germline, CDR1 is SGHNT and CDR2 is YENEEA. Trimming at V came to 2 bases and at J to 8 bases, leaving 8 bases not matched to a gene. The CDR3 is 14 amino acids. CDR3 coding DNA: TGTGCCAGCAGCTTATGGACAGGAAGTAGGGGCTACACCTTC. Translated, it gives CASSLWTGSRGYTF.

This clonotype was recorded at least ten times. The chain recombines TRBV2 with TRBJ2-7, with 9 bases aligning to TRBD1. CDR3 length equals 13 residues. Germline lookup yields CDR1 SNHLY and CDR2 FYNNEI. V trimming: 7 bases; J trimming: 4 bases; junction bases outside the gene matches: 5. DNA for the CDR3: TGTGCCAGCACGGGACAGGGAATATACGAGCAGTACTTC. Its protein is CASTGQGIYEQYF.

This rearrangement joins TRBV7-9 to TRBJ1-1; 8 bases map to TRBD1. CDR3 size: 16 residues. Germline trimming cut 3 bases from V and 7 bases from J; bases unmatched to any gene: 13. The germline gives CDR1 SEHNR, CDR2 FQNEAQ (reference sequence). This chain's CDR3 is CASSLLGQGANDEAFF. As DNA, the CDR3 is TGTGCCAGCAGCTTGCTCGGGCAGGGGGCGAACGATGAAGCTTTCTTT.

A few counts support this clonotype. The CDR3, as DNA: TGTGCCAGCTCACCACCCTCGAGGGGAGAGAGGTACAATGAGCAGTTCTTC. It encodes CASSPPSRGERYNEQFF. The rearrangement joins TRBV18 to TRBJ2-1; the D gene could be TRBD1 or TRBD2 (5 bases each). This CDR3 has 17 residues. Trimming took off 0 bases at V and 4 bases at J, with 16 bases between the two ends. Germline CDR1 is KGHSH and CDR2 is LQKENI.

This clonotype appeared a few times. The chain carries TRBV20-1 and TRBJ2-1; D is uncertain. Trimming took off 2 bases at V and 0 bases at J, with 8 bases between the two ends. The germline V gene encodes CDR1 DFQATT and CDR2 SNEGSKA (reference sequence). CDR3 length equals 14 residues. DNA of the CDR3: TGCAGTGCTAGAAGTCCTCTCTCCTACAATGAGCAGTTCTTC. Translating it yields CSARSPLSYNEQFF.

A few counts support this clonotype. The chain joins TRBV7-3 to TRBJ2-3; D ambiguous. Germline V gives CDR1 SGHTA, CDR2 FQGTGA. V lost 5 bases and J lost 2, with 14 bases in between. The CDR3 runs 15 residues. The CDR3 region is CASSPSYGYTDTQYF. The CDR3 region has the DNA TGTGCCAGCAGCCCCAGCTACGGGTACACAGATACGCAGTATTTT.

The sample holds a few counts of this clonotype. This chain connects TRBV12-3 or TRBV12-4 to TRBJ2-3; 11 bases are a match to TRBD2. This CDR3 has 16 amino acids. Losses at the gene ends were 6 bases for V and 1 base for J; bases not matched to a gene: 6. CDR3 DNA: TGTGCCAGCAGCCAGGGACTAGCGGACCGCACAGATACGCAGTATTTT. Its translation: CASSQGLADRTDTQYF.

The rearrangement links TRBV14 to TRBJ1-2; D ambiguous. V dropped 4 bases and J dropped 8 bases, with 14 bases sitting between them. Germline CDR1 is SGHDN and CDR2 is FVKESK. The CDR3 has 13 amino acids. CDR3 protein: CASSPRPERGYTF. The CDR3 bases are TGTGCCAGCAGCCCTCGGCCCGAACGGGGCTACACCTTC.

The chain combines TRBV20-1 with TRBJ2-5; 13 bases are a match to TRBD2. CDR1 and CDR2 (germline): DFQATT, SNEGSKA (reference sequence). V was pared by 4 bases and J by 5 bases, with 7 bases of the junction left unmatched. This CDR3 is built from 15 residues. The CDR3 region has the DNA TGCAGTGCTACTAAGGGGACTAGCGGGGATGAGACCCAGTACTTC. Residues: CSATKGTSGDETQYF.

In its sample, this clonotype was seen many times. J is TRBJ2-3 and V is TRBV6-5; D is ambiguous. The CDR3 is 14 amino acids. V shed 0 bases and J shed 0 bases, with 4 bases lying between them. Germline V gene sequence: CDR1 MNHEY, CDR2 SVGAGI. The CDR3 DNA sequence: TGTGCCAGCAGTTACTCTTCTAGCACAGATACGCAGTATTTT. Its protein product is CASSYSSSTDTQYF.

This clonotype was seen ten or more times. CDR3 nucleotide sequence: TGTGCCAGCAGTGACCCGCCTGGGGGTGCTAACTATGGCTACACCTTC. This encodes CASSDPPGGANYGYTF. This chain links TRBV27 with TRBJ1-2, with D possibly TRBD1 on 5 matching bases. Germline values: CDR1 MNHEY, CDR2 SMNVEV (reference sequence). The CDR3 extends over 16 amino acids. The ends were cut back, 5 bases at V and 0 bases at J, with 16 bases in the middle.

This clonotype appeared many times. This rearrangement joins TRBV12-3 or TRBV12-4 to TRBJ2-1; TRBD1 aligns across 7 bases. Trimming removed 10 bases from V and 10 bases from J; junction bases left unmatched: 10. This CDR3 region has 12 residues. CDR3 nucleotides: TGTGCCACCAGCAAAGGGGGCGACGAGCAGTTCTTC. Protein product: CATSKGGDEQFF.

This clonotype was recorded a few times. V gene TRBV19 combines with J gene TRBJ2-7; 9 bases align to TRBD2. The CDR3 has 16 residues. J gave up 3 bases and V 4 bases, and 10 bases lay outside the gene matches. Germline V lookup: CDR1 LNHDA, CDR2 SQIVND (reference sequence). CDR3 nucleotides: TGTGCCAGTAGTACAGCGGGAGGCAATTGGGACTACGAGCAGTACTTC. As protein: CASSTAGGNWDYEQYF.

This clonotype was observed a handful of times. CDR3 DNA sequence: TGTGCCAGCAGTTTTCAGTCCAGCGGGGGTCCCGGAGAGACCCAGTACTTC. Its protein product is CASSFQSSGGPGETQYF. The chain employs TRBV12-3 or TRBV12-4 and TRBJ2-5, with 8 bases fitting TRBD2. The junction had 13 bases not matched to a gene; V was cut back by 3 bases and J by 4 bases. This CDR3 spans 17 amino acids.

This clonotype was recorded at least ten times. The chain is built from TRBV30 and TRBJ1-1; TRBD1 matches 8 bases. This CDR3 region has 12 residues. V shed 3 bases and J 8 bases; nucleotides not matched to a gene: 5. Per germline, CDR1 GTSNPN and CDR2 SVGIG (reference sequence). The CDR3 reads CAWRQGGGEAFF. The CDR3 DNA reads as TGTGCCTGGAGACAGGGGGGTGGAGAAGCTTTCTTT.

This clonotype appeared many times. The rearrangement joins TRBV5-1 to TRBJ2-1; the match to TRBD2 covers 10 bases. J gave up 10 bases and V 0 bases, and 7 bases lay outside the gene matches. CDR1 and CDR2 (germline): SGHRS, YFSETQ. The CDR3 is made up of 15 amino acids. CDR3: CASSLEAGGGREQFF. In DNA form, the CDR3 reads TGCGCCAGCAGCTTGGAAGCGGGGGGGGGTCGCGAGCAGTTCTTC.

The chain combines TRBV20-1 with TRBJ2-1; D is unresolved. The CDR3 contains 15 residues. Germline V lookup: CDR1 DFQATT, CDR2 SNEGSKA (reference sequence). Trimming cost V 1 base and J 0 bases, with 10 bases left between them. The DNA for the CDR3 is TGCAGTGCTAGAGTGTCTCTGGGCTCCTACAATGAGCAGTTCTTC. Residues: CSARVSLGSYNEQFF.

This sequence joins TRBV6-1 and TRBJ1-6; D might be TRBD1 (5 bases). The germline gives CDR1 MNHNS, CDR2 SASEGT. V gave up 11 bases and J gave up 4 bases, with 15 bases separating them. The CDR3 contains 14 residues. In nucleotides, the CDR3 is TGTGCCTCGACAGATTTTTCTTATAATTCACCCCTCCACTTT. Its protein product is CASTDFSYNSPLHF.

The table lists this clonotype with many counts. The V call is TRBV2, the J call TRBJ1-1, with TRBD1 matching 11 bases. The CDR3 is 19 amino acids. Germline-derived CDR1 and CDR2 are SNHLY and FYNNEI. Germline trimming cut 6 bases from V and 7 bases from J; bases unmatched to any gene: 22. CDR3 DNA: TGTGCCAGCAGCGTAGATCCGCGTCGGGGACAGGGGGTCAGGAATGAAGCTTTCTTT. It is translated as CASSVDPRRGQGVRNEAFF.

This clonotype was recorded at least ten times. The rearrangement uses TRBV20-1 and TRBJ2-1; weak D call: TRBD2 (6 bases). Trimming left V 3 bases short and J 0 bases short, with 12 bases between. Germline V gene sequence: CDR1 DFQATT, CDR2 SNEGSKA (reference sequence). There are 15 residues in the CDR3. In DNA, the CDR3 is TGCAGTGCTAGGCTTTCGGGACTCTCCTACAATGAGCAGTTCTTC. Translating it yields CSARLSGLSYNEQFF.

CDR3 nucleotides: TGTGCCAGCATCACCAAAGGAACCGGGGAGCTGTTTTTT. As protein: CASITKGTGELFF. The chain uses TRBV28 and TRBJ2-2; D gene uncertain. The CDR3 length is 13 residues. Germline V lookup: CDR1 MDHEN, CDR2 SYDVKM. V lost 7 bases and J 5 bases, leaving 11 bases between the germline ends.

This clonotype was counted once. Mismatch with germline at one junction end may stem from a read error. This chain joins TRBV6-2 or TRBV6-3 and TRBJ1-6, with D possibly matching TRBD1 (5 bases). Germline loops: CDR1 MNHEY, CDR2 SVGEGT. The length of the CDR3 is 22 residues. The CDR3 loop reads CASSYSPPDILEKSSYNSPFHF. DNA for the CDR3: TGTGCCAGCAGTTACTCGCCGCCGGACATCCTTGAGAAGAGCTCCTATAATTCACCCTTCCACTTT.

The chain has TRBV9 and TRBJ1-1; D unclear. Germline CDR1 and CDR2: SGDLS and YYNGEE. V shed 0 bases and J shed 0 bases, with 9 bases lying between them. The CDR3 contains 15 residues. The CDR3 loop reads CASSVGGRMNTEAFF. The CDR3 nucleotides read TGTGCCAGCAGCGTAGGAGGGCGTATGAACACTGAAGCTTTCTTT. Full variable domain (remainder filled in from reference TRBV9 and TRBJ1-1): DSGVTQTPKHLITATGQRVTLRCSPRSGDLSVYWYQQSLDQGLQFLIQYYNGEERAKGNILERFSAQQFPDLHSELNLSSLELGDSALYFCASSVGGRMNTEAFFGQGTRLTVV.